The sequence of this TCR beta chain was determined in a study of control samples from healthy donors and cancer patients. The CDR3 contains 14 residues. Germline assignment: CDR1 SEHNR and CDR2 FQNEAQ (reference sequence). V dropped 1 base and J dropped 4 bases, with 10 bases sitting between them. Measured with immunoSEQ multiplex PCR; TCRdb has only the in-frame clones, and not every one. Here the sample spans 60,000 to 100,000 clones, about 89% being singletons. This clone has only one observation. The receptor was derived from a man aged 50 to 59 in good health. V and J are TRBV7-9 and TRBJ1-2; D is ambiguous. What was sequenced was blood. The CDR3 reads CASSLDTVGYGYTF. The CDR3 DNA reads TGTGCCAGCAGCTTAGACACAGTCGGCTATGGCTACACCTTC.